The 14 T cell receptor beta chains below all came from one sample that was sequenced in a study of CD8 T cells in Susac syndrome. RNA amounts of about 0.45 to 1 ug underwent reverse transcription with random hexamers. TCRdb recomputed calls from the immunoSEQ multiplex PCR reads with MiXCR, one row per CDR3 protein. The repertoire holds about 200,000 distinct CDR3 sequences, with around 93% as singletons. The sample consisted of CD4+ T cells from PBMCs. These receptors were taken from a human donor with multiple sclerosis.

The CDR3 coding sequence is TGTGCCAGCAGCGAGACAGGGTTAGGCAATCAGCCCCAGCATTTT. It encodes CASSETGLGNQPQHF. The chain carries TRBV9 and TRBJ1-5; 7 bases align to TRBD1. This CDR3 has 15 amino acids. The V gene's germline CDR1 is SGDLS and CDR2 YYNGEE. With 3 bases clipped from V and 2 bases from J, the junction kept 5 bases outside the gene matches.

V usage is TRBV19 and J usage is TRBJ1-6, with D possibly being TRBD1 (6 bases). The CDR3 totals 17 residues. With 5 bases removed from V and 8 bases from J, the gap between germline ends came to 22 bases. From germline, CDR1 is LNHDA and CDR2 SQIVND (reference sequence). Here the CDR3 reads CASSQFGSGVGDSPLHF. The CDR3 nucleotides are TGTGCCAGTAGTCAGTTCGGCTCAGGGGTAGGGGATTCACCCCTCCACTTT.

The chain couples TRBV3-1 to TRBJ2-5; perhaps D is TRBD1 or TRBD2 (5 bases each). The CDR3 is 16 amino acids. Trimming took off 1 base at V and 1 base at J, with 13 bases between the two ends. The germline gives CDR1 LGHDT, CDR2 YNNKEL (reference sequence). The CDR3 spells CASSQVAGRGQETQYF. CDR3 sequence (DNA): TGTGCCAGCAGCCAAGTGGCAGGGAGAGGCCAAGAGACCCAGTACTTC.

The DNA for the CDR3 is TGCGCCAGCAGCTTTGACGGGGCTAGGGGTCAGCCCCAGCATTTT. Translated, it gives CASSFDGARGQPQHF. The rearrangement joins TRBV5-1 to TRBJ1-5, with D maybe TRBD1 (5 bases). Germline V gene lookup returns CDR1 SGHRS and CDR2 YFSETQ. The length of the CDR3 is 15 residues. The ends were cut back, 2 bases at V and 6 bases at J, with 15 bases in the middle.

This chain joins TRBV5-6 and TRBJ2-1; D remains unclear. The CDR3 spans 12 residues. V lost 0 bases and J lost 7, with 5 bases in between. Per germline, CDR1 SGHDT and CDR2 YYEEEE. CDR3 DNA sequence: TGTGCCAGCAGCTTGGGATGGAATGAGCAGTTCTTC. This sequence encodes CASSLGWNEQFF.

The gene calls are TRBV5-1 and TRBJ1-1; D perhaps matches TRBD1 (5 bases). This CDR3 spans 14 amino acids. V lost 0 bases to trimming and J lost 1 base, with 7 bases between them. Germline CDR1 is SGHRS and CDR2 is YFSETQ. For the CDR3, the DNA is TGCGCCAGCAGCTTGGATGACAGGAACACTGAAGCTTTCTTT. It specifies CASSLDDRNTEAFF.

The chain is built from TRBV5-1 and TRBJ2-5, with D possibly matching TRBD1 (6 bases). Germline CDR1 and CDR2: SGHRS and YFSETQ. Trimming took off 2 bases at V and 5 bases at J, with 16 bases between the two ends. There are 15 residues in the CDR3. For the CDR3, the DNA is TGCGCCAGCAGCTTTGGGGTCTCAGGACAGGAGACCCAGTACTTC. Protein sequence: CASSFGVSGQETQYF.

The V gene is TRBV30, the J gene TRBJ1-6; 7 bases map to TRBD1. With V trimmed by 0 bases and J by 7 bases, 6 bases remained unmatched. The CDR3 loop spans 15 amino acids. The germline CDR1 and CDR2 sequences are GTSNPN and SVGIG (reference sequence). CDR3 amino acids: CAWSVIDRENSPLHF. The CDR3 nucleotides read TGTGCCTGGAGTGTAATCGACAGGGAAAATTCACCCCTCCACTTT.

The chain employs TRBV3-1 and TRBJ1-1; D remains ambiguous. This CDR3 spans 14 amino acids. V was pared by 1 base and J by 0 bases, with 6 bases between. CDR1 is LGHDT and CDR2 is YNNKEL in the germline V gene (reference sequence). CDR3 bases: TGTGCCAGCAGCCAAGCGGTAATGAACACTGAAGCTTTCTTT. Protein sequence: CASSQAVMNTEAFF.

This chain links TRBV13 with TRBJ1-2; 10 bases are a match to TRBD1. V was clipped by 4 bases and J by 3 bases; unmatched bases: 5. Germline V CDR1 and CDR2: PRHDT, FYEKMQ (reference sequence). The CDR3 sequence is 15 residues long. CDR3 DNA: TGTGCCAGCAGCTCATGGGACAGGGGAGACTATGGCTACACCTTC. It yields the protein CASSSWDRGDYGYTF.

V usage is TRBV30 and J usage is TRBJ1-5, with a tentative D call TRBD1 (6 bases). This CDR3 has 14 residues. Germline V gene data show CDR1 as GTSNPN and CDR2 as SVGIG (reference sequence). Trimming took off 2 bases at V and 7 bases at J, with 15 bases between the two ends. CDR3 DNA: TGTGCCTGGAGTAGCACAGGGACTTGGCAGCCCCAGCATTTT. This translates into CAWSSTGTWQPQHF.

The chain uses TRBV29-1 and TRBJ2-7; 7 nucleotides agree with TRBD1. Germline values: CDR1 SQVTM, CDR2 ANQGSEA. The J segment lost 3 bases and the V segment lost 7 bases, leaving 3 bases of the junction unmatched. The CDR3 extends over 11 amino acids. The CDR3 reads CSGGTVYEQYF. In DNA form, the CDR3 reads TGCAGCGGTGGGACAGTCTACGAGCAGTACTTC.

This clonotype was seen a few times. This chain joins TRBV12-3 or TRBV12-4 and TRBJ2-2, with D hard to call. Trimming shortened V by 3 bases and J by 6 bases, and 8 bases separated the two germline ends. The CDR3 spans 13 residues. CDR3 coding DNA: TGTGCCAGCAGTTTGGTTACAGCCGGGGAGCTGTTTTTT. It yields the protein CASSLVTAGELFF.

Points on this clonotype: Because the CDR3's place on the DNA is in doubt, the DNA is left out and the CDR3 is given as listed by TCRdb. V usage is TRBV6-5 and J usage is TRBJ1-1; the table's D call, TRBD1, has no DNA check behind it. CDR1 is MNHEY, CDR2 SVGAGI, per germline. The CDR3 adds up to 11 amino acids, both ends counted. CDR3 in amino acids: CASSSSTGAFF.